This TCR beta chain was recorded in a study of cytomegalovirus exposure and HLA in healthy donors. Profiling relied on immunoSEQ multiplex PCR, and the TCRdb table lists in-frame clones only, not all of them. The table has some 130,000 clones, 70% to 85% seen once. Germline CDR1 is SGDLS and CDR2 is YYNGEE. Trimming cost V 3 bases and J 1 base, with 5 bases left between them. The CDR3 has 13 amino acids. V is TRBV9 and J is TRBJ1-3; no clear D gene. This clonotype was obtained from a man between 25 and 39 years old in good health and CMV-seropositive. Sequencing was performed on PBMCs. CDR3 protein: CASSDVSGNTIYF. DNA of the CDR3: TGTGCCAGCAGCGATGTATCTGGAAACACCATATATTTT.